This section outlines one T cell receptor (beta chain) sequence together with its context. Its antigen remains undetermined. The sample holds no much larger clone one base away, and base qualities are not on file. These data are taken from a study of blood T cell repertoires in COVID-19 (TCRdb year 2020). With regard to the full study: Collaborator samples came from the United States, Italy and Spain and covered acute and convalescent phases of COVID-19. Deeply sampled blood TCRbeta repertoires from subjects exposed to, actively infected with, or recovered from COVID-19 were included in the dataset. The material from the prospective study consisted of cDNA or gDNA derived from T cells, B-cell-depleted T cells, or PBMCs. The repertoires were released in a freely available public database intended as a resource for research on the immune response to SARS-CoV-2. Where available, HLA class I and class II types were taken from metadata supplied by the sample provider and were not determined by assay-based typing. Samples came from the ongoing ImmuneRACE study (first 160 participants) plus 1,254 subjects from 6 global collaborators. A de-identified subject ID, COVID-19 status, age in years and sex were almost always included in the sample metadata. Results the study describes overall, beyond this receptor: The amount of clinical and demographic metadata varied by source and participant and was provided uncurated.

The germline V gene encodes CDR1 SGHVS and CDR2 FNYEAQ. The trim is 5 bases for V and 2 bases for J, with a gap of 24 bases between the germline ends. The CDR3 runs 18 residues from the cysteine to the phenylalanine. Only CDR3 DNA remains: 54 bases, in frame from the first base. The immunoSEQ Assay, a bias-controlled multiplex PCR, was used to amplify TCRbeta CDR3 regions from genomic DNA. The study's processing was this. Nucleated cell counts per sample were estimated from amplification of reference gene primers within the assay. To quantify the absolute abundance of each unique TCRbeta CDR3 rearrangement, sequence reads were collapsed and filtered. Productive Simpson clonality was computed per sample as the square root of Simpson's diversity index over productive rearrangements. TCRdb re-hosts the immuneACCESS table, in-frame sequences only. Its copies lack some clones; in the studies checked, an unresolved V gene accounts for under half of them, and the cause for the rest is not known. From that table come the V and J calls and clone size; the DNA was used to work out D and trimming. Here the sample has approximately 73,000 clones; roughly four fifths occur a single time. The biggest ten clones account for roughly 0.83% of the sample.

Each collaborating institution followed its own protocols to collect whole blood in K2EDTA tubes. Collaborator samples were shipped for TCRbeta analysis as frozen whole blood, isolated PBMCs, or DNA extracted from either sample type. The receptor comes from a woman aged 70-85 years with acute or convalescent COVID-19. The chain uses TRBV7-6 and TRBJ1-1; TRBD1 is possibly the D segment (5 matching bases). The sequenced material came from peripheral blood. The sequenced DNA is TGTGCCAGCAGCCTCTACGACAGCCCCGAACAAAGTAACACTGAAGCTTTCTTT. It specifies CASSLYDSPEQSNTEAFF.